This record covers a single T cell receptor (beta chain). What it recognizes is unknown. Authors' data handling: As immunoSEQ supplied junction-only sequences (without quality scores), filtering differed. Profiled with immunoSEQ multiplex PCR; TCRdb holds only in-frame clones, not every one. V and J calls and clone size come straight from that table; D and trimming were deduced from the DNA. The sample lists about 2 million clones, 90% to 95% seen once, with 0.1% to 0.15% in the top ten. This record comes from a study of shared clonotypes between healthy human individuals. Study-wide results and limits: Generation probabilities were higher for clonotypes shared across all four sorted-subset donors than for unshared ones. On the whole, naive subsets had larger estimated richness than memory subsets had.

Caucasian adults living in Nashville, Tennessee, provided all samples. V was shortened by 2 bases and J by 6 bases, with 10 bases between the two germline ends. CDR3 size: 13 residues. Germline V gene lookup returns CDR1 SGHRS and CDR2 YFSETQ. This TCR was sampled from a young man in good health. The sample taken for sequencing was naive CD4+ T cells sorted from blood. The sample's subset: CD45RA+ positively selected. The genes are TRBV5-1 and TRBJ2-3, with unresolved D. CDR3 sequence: CASSLRGSDTQYF. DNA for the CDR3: TGCGCCAGCAGCTTACGTGGATCGGATACGCAGTATTTT.